The 12 T cell receptor beta chains presented below share a single source sample, sequenced in a study of cytomegalovirus exposure and HLA in healthy donors. Only in-frame clones appear in the TCRdb table, and some are missing; sequencing was by immunoSEQ multiplex PCR. The sample has tens of thousands of clones; more than 85% are singletons. Sequencing was carried out using PBMCs. Receptors originate from a young woman in good health and CMV-seronegative.

The J gene is TRBJ2-5, the V gene TRBV5-1; 8 nucleotides match TRBD2. Trimming took 2 bases from V and 4 from J; bases not matched to a gene: 7. Per the germline V gene, CDR1 is SGHRS and CDR2 is YFSETQ. The length of the CDR3 is 15 residues. CDR3 DNA sequence: TGCGCCAGCAGCTTTAGCCCTAGCGGGCCAGAGACCCAGTACTTC. It specifies CASSFSPSGPETQYF. The full variable domain, in which reference TRBV5-1 and TRBJ2-5 provide the parts outside the CDR3, is KAGVTQTPRYLIKTRGQQVTLSCSPISGHRSVSWYQQTPGQGLQFLFEYFSETQRNKGNFPGRFSGRQFSNSRSEMNVSTLELGDSALYLCASSFSPSGPETQYFGPGTRLLVL.

This sequence joins TRBV18 and TRBJ1-3; D remains ambiguous. The CDR3 runs to 14 residues. Germline V gene sequence: CDR1 KGHSH, CDR2 LQKENI. Trimming shortened V by 2 bases and J by 3 bases, and 8 bases separated the two germline ends. DNA for the CDR3: TGTGCCAGCTCACCAACAGAGATTGGAAACACCATATATTTT. Its translation: CASSPTEIGNTIYF.

The chain links TRBV7-9 to TRBJ1-2; a weak D match, TRBD1 (5 bases). The CDR3 loop spans 13 amino acids. With 0 bases removed from V and 6 bases from J, the gap between germline ends came to 8 bases. The germline V gene has CDR1 SEHNR and CDR2 FQNEAQ (reference sequence). In nucleotides, the CDR3 is TGTGCCAGCAGCTTAGCGGCGGGGGATGGCTACACCTTC. The encoded protein is CASSLAAGDGYTF.

The chain carries TRBV5-4 and TRBJ2-5; the D gene is possibly TRBD2 (6 bases). Germline-derived CDR1 and CDR2 are SGHNT and YYREEE (reference sequence). The CDR3 has 14 amino acids. Between the trimmed V and J ends, which lost 1 base and 5 bases, there was a span of 12 bases. The CDR3 DNA sequence: TGTGCCAGCAGCTTGATCGGGAGTGTCGAGACCCAGTACTTC. Translating gives CASSLIGSVETQYF.

V gene TRBV10-2 combines with J gene TRBJ2-3, with D tentatively TRBD1 (6 bases). Per germline, CDR1 WSHSY and CDR2 SAAADI. The CDR3 is 12 amino acids. Trimming pared 4 bases from V and 6 bases from J, leaving 8 bases between. The CDR3 DNA reads as TGCGCCAGCAGTGGCAGGGGTGATACGCAGTATTTT. Translating gives CASSGRGDTQYF.

This clone was seen once. Compared with germline, one end of the junction differs, possibly owing to a read error. The chain couples TRBV28 to TRBJ1-2; D perhaps matches TRBD1 (6 bases). This CDR3 has 11 amino acids. Germline-derived CDR1 and CDR2 are MDHEN and SYDVKM. The DNA for the CDR3 is TGCGCCGGGGGCCAGAACTATGGCTACACCTTC. Amino acids: CAGGQNYGYTF.

The chain is built from TRBV4-2 and TRBJ1-2; 9 bases align to TRBD1. V shed 1 base, J shed 4 bases, and the junction held 4 bases outside the gene matches. Germline V CDR1 and CDR2: LGHNA, YNFKEQ. This CDR3 has 15 residues. The CDR3 loop reads CASSQGTGEFYGYTF. The DNA for the CDR3 is TGTGCCAGCAGCCAAGGGACAGGGGAATTCTATGGCTACACCTTC.

The chain couples TRBV12-1 to TRBJ2-1; the table's D gene call, TRBD2, was not cross checked with the DNA. TRBV12-1 is shown as a pseudogene. The length of the CDR3 is 17 residues. This chain's CDR3 is CASSQDLSGRYYNEQFF. CDR3 sequence (DNA): TGTGCCAGCAGTCAGGACCTTAGCGGGAGATACTACAATGAGCAGTTCTTC.

This chain uses TRBV5-1 with TRBJ1-4; D is unclear. This CDR3 is 15 amino acids long. Looked up from germline, CDR1 is SGHRS and CDR2 is YFSETQ. Deletions cut 2 bases from V and 3 bases from J, with 11 bases between. This chain's CDR3 is CASSLFKTPNEKLFF. Written as DNA, the CDR3 is TGCGCCAGCAGCTTATTTAAAACACCTAATGAAAAACTGTTTTTT.

V is TRBV4-2 and J is TRBJ2-3, with 15 bases identical to TRBD2. The length of the CDR3 is 16 residues. The V segment lost 3 bases and the J segment 5 bases; nucleotides outside the gene matches: 3. CDR1 and CDR2 from the germline V gene are LGHNA and YNFKEQ. The CDR3 region has the DNA TGTGCCAGCAGCCAGCGGACTAGCGGGGGGGGAGATACGCAGTATTTT. As protein: CASSQRTSGGGDTQYF.

The sample holds a few counts of this clone. The chain joins TRBV18 to TRBJ2-2, with D uncertain. This CDR3 spans 15 amino acids. V lost 5 bases, J lost 8 bases, and 18 bases lay in between. Germline values: CDR1 KGHSH, CDR2 LQKENI. CDR3 in DNA: TGTGCCAGCTCAGACGACTTGCTCTTGCAGGGGGAGCTGTTTTTT. Translating it yields CASSDDLLLQGELFF.

The chain has TRBV5-6 and TRBJ2-3, with a tentative D call TRBD1 (6 bases). V was pared by 0 bases and J by 0 bases, with 8 bases between. The CDR3 has 15 amino acids. Germline CDR1 is SGHDT and CDR2 is YYEEEE. The CDR3 loop reads CASSLGGPSTDTQYF. In nucleotides, the CDR3 is TGTGCCAGCAGCTTGGGGGGGCCCAGCACAGATACGCAGTATTTT.